Following are 25 T cell receptor beta chains from one sample sequenced in a study of blood T cell repertoires in COVID-19. Assay: immunoSEQ multiplex PCR; the TCRdb copy retains only in-frame clones and omits some. Of about 94,000 clones listed, about 80% are singletons. Input material: peripheral blood. These receptor sequences come from a human donor in a cohort sampled during active COVID-19.

The rearrangement links TRBV30 to TRBJ2-4; D is perhaps TRBD1 (6 bases). The CDR3 contains 18 residues. The V end lost 8 bases, the J end lost 1 base, and 27 bases lay between the germline ends. Germline CDR1 and CDR2: GTSNPN and SVGIG (reference sequence). The CDR3 region has the DNA TGTGCCAGAGATCCCAGGGGCCCCCTCCCCGAGGCCAAAAACATTCAGTACTTC. Amino acids: CARDPRGPLPEAKNIQYF. Filled out from reference TRBV30 and TRBJ2-4, the complete variable domain reads SQTIHQWPATLVQPVGSPLSLECTVEGTSNPNLYWYRQAAGRGLQLLFYSVGIGQISSEVPQNLSASRPQDRQFILSSKKLLLSDSGFYLCARDPRGPLPEAKNIQYFGAGTRLSVL.

V usage is TRBV7-3 and J usage is TRBJ2-5; 11 nucleotides match TRBD1. Looked up from germline, CDR1 is SGHTA and CDR2 is FQGTGA. The CDR3 has 14 amino acids. V trimming: 5 bases; J trimming: 4 bases; junction bases outside the gene matches: 3. The CDR3, as DNA: TGTGCCAGCAGCCGGGACAGGGGGGGAGAGACCCAGTACTTC. Protein: CASSRDRGGETQYF.

This clone showed up just a few times. This chain connects TRBV11-2 to TRBJ1-3, with 9 bases fitting TRBD1. The junction had 10 bases not matched to a gene; V was cut back by 5 bases and J by 8 bases. CDR3 length: 15 residues. The germline gives CDR1 SGHAT, CDR2 FQNNGV. In DNA, the CDR3 is TGTGCCAGCAGCGCTTACAGGGGGCGCGAGGACACCATATATTTT. It is translated as CASSAYRGREDTIYF.

There are a few counts of this clone. V and J are TRBV4-2 and TRBJ1-5; no clear D gene. Germline-derived CDR1 and CDR2 are LGHNA and YNFKEQ. The CDR3 covers 16 residues. Trimming removed 0 bases at V and 11 bases at J, with 20 bases between. The CDR3 here is CASSQDAGPARVAQHF. CDR3 DNA sequence: TGTGCCAGCAGCCAAGATGCCGGGCCTGCGAGGGTGGCCCAGCATTTT.

The CDR3 DNA sequence: TGTGCCAGCAGCAAAAAACCGTACGGGGGGCCAAGGACCCAGTACTTC. This sequence encodes CASSKKPYGGPRTQYF. The chain has TRBV21-1 and TRBJ2-5; the table's TRBD2 call for D was not verified on the DNA. TRBV21-1 is a known pseudogene. This CDR3 is built from 16 residues.

The rearrangement uses TRBV27 and TRBJ2-7; TRBD1 might be the D (5 bases). CDR3 length: 14 residues. Trimming left V 4 bases short and J 3 bases short, with 13 bases between. CDR1 is MNHEY, CDR2 SMNVEV, per germline (reference sequence). CDR3 in amino acids: CASSSPSRDYEQYF. The DNA for the CDR3 is TGTGCCAGCAGTTCCCCAAGCAGGGACTACGAGCAGTACTTC.

This chain links TRBV24-1 with TRBJ1-1; 9 nucleotides line up with TRBD1. The V segment lost 2 bases and the J segment 7 bases; nucleotides outside the gene matches: 1. This CDR3 spans 13 amino acids. CDR1 is KGHDR, CDR2 SFDVKD, per germline. Here the CDR3 reads CATSDWGQGEAFF. The CDR3 DNA follows: TGTGCCACCAGTGATTGGGGACAGGGTGAAGCTTTCTTT.

The chain uses TRBV28 and TRBJ1-6, with a possible D match to TRBD1 (5 bases). The CDR3 totals 16 residues. Germline assignment: CDR1 MDHEN and CDR2 SYDVKM. Trimming removed 7 bases from V and 7 bases from J, with 20 bases in between. CDR3 DNA: TGTGCCAGCACCCCCTATGGGTCCGGGGGGAATTCACCCCTCCACTTT. Protein product: CASTPYGSGGNSPLHF.

CDR3 sequence: CSAEGGQRQETQYF. Written as DNA, the CDR3 is TGCAGCGCCGAGGGGGGACAGCGCCAAGAGACCCAGTACTTC. The chain uses TRBV29-1 and TRBJ2-5; a possible D gene is TRBD1 (7 bases). Trimming took off 7 bases at V and 1 base at J, with 16 bases between the two ends. The CDR3 extends over 14 amino acids. From germline, CDR1 is SQVTM and CDR2 ANQGSEA.

The chain carries TRBV2 and TRBJ2-7; TRBD1 matches at 9 bases. J lost 2 bases, V lost 5 bases, and 10 bases had no gene match. The CDR3 contains 16 residues. Germline V gives CDR1 SNHLY, CDR2 FYNNEI. As DNA, the CDR3 is TGTGCCAGCAGTAGAACTAGGACAGGGGAACCCTACGAGCAGTACTTC. This translates into CASSRTRTGEPYEQYF.

The chain recombines TRBV9 with TRBJ1-1; D not resolved. The CDR3 is 12 residues long. The germline gives CDR1 SGDLS, CDR2 YYNGEE. With 0 bases removed from V and 11 bases from J, the gap between germline ends came to 11 bases. The CDR3 nucleotides are TGTGCCAGCAGCGTAGATCCGAGGAGTGCTTTCTTT. Its protein product is CASSVDPRSAFF.

V and J are TRBV2 and TRBJ1-4; 8 nucleotides agree with TRBD1. Germline CDR1 SNHLY, CDR2 FYNNEI. This CDR3 comprises 14 residues. Trimming took 7 bases from V and 7 from J; bases not matched to a gene: 8. CDR3 nucleotides: TGTGCCAGCAAACAACAGGGGGGTATTGAAAAACTGTTTTTT. This gives the protein CASKQQGGIEKLFF.

The chain combines TRBV4-2 with TRBJ2-5, with 8 bases identical to TRBD2. Losses at the gene ends were 1 base for V and 4 bases for J; bases not matched to a gene: 5. Germline-derived CDR1 and CDR2 are LGHNA and YNFKEQ. This CDR3 has 15 amino acids. CDR3 sequence: CASSQAGGSRETQYF. Written as DNA, the CDR3 is TGTGCCAGCAGCCAAGCGGGGGGGTCAAGAGAGACCCAGTACTTC.

This clone was observed once. The CDR3 DNA follows: TGTGCCAGCAGTTTAGGTGGGAGTGGCGGCGAGCAGTACTTC. The encoded protein is CASSLGGSGGEQYF. This chain connects TRBV28 to TRBJ2-7, with TRBD2 as a possible D gene (5 bases). This CDR3 has 14 amino acids. Germline V gives CDR1 MDHEN, CDR2 SYDVKM. V was trimmed by 2 bases and J by 6 bases, leaving 14 bases between them.

The chain uses TRBV27 and TRBJ2-2; TRBD2 agrees at 7 bases. Germline V gene sequence: CDR1 MNHEY, CDR2 SMNVEV (reference sequence). With V trimmed by 6 bases and J by 1 base, 5 bases remained unmatched. The CDR3 runs to 15 residues. The CDR3, as DNA: TGTGCCAGCAGGGGTTGGGGGGGGAACACCGGGGAGCTGTTTTTT. The encoded protein is CASRGWGGNTGELFF.

V gene TRBV27 combines with J gene TRBJ1-6; possible D gene TRBD1, 5 bases. From germline, CDR1 is MNHEY and CDR2 SMNVEV (reference sequence). The CDR3 loop spans 16 amino acids. V lost 3 bases to trimming and J lost 7 bases, with 16 bases between them. The chain's CDR3 is CASSLGGSFWNSPLHF. CDR3 nucleotide sequence: TGTGCCAGCAGTTTGGGGGGGTCGTTCTGGAATTCACCCCTCCACTTT.

V usage is TRBV28 and J usage is TRBJ1-5, with D perhaps matching TRBD1 (5 bases). The V and J ends lost 2 bases and 6 bases respectively, with 14 bases between them. Germline V lookup: CDR1 MDHEN, CDR2 SYDVKM. This CDR3 contains 15 residues. For the CDR3, the DNA is TGTGCCAGCAGTTTACCAGGGAGGGAGAGTCAGCCCCAGCATTTT. This encodes CASSLPGRESQPQHF.

This sequence joins TRBV11-1 and TRBJ2-7; perhaps TRBD1 as D (5 bases). Trimming removed 5 bases at V and 2 bases at J, with 13 bases between. This CDR3 region has 14 residues. Germline CDR1 and CDR2: SGHAT and FQDESV (reference sequence). The CDR3 sequence: CASSPDTGTYEQYF. In DNA form, the CDR3 reads TGTGCCAGCAGCCCGGACACCGGAACCTACGAGCAGTACTTC.

The rearrangement uses TRBV5-1 and TRBJ2-1, with 10 bases that match TRBD2. CDR3 size: 15 residues. Unmatched junction bases numbered 5, after V lost 4 bases and J lost 4 bases. Per the germline V gene, CDR1 is SGHRS and CDR2 is YFSETQ. The CDR3 DNA is TGCGCCAGCAGCCAAACTAGCGGGGCTTACAATGAGCAGTTCTTC. Translated, it gives CASSQTSGAYNEQFF.

The rearrangement uses TRBV18 and TRBJ1-1; a weak D match, TRBD1 (5 bases). The germline V gene encodes CDR1 KGHSH and CDR2 LQKENI. With 7 bases removed from V and 3 bases from J, the gap between germline ends came to 15 bases. The CDR3 has 14 residues. CDR3 protein: CASYNGGADTEAFF. CDR3 DNA: TGTGCCAGCTATAACGGGGGTGCGGACACTGAAGCTTTCTTT.

The rearrangement links TRBV11-2 to TRBJ2-1, with 11 bases aligning to TRBD2. This CDR3 is built from 16 residues. Looked up from germline, CDR1 is SGHAT and CDR2 is FQNNGV. The junction had 11 bases not matched to a gene; V was cut back by 5 bases and J by 8 bases. The CDR3 is CASSLLTSGIPHEQFF. CDR3 DNA: TGTGCCAGCAGCCTCCTGACTAGCGGGATACCACATGAGCAGTTCTTC.

The chain recombines TRBV28 with TRBJ2-5; D perhaps matches TRBD2 (5 bases). The V gene lost 5 bases and the J gene lost 6 bases, with 16 bases spanning the gap. This CDR3 is built from 14 residues. Germline values: CDR1 MDHEN, CDR2 SYDVKM. The CDR3 reads CASSPAEGVKTQYF. The CDR3 DNA reads as TGTGCCAGCAGTCCCGCCGAGGGCGTGAAGACCCAGTACTTC.

This chain joins TRBV2 and TRBJ2-5, with D tentatively TRBD2 (5 bases). V shed 9 bases and J shed 5 bases, with 22 bases lying between them. Germline V gene data show CDR1 as SNHLY and CDR2 as FYNNEI. CDR3 length: 15 amino acids. The CDR3 spells CASGVRGHSRETQYF. The CDR3 nucleotides read TGTGCCAGTGGGGTCCGAGGGCATTCACGTGAGACCCAGTACTTC.

The V call is TRBV3-1 (or the pseudogene TRBV3-2), the J call TRBJ2-2; 7 bases are a match to TRBD2. This CDR3 region has 17 residues. Germline CDR1 LGHDT, CDR2 YNNKEL (reference sequence). Trimming removed 0 bases from V and 7 bases from J; junction bases left unmatched: 11. The CDR3 bases are TGTGCCAGCAGCCAAGATCTGGTAGCGGGCTCTCTCGGGGAGCTGTTTTTT. It specifies CASSQDLVAGSLGELFF.

This clone was detected only once. This chain connects TRBV28 to TRBJ1-5, with no clear D. Germline V gene lookup returns CDR1 MDHEN and CDR2 SYDVKM. V was shortened by 8 bases and J by 7 bases, with 18 bases between the two germline ends. This CDR3 comprises 14 residues. CDR3: CASVEWRVRQPQHF. As DNA, the CDR3 is TGTGCCAGCGTCGAATGGAGGGTCAGGCAGCCCCAGCATTTT.